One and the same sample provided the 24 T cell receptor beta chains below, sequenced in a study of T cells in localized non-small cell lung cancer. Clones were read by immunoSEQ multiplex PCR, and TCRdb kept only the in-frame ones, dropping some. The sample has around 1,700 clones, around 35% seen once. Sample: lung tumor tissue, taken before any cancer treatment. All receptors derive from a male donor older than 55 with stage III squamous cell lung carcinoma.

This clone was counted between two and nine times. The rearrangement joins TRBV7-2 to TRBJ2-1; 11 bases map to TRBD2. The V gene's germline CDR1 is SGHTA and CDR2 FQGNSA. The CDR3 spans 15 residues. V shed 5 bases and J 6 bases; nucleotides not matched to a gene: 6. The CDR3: CASSPRLAGSNEQFF. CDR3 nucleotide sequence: TGTGCCAGCAGCCCTAGACTAGCGGGAAGCAATGAGCAGTTCTTC.

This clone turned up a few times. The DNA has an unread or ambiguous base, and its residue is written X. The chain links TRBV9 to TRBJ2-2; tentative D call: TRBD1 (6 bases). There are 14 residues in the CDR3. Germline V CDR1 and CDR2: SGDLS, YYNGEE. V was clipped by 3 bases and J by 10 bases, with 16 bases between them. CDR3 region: CASSGDMNIXELFF. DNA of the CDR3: TGTGCCAGCAGCGGGGACATGAACATCGRGGAGCTGTTTTTT.

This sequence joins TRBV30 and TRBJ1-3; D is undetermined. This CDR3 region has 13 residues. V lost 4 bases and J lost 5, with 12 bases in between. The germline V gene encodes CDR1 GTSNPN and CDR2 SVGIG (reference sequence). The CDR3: CAWKLASRNTIYF. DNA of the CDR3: TGTGCCTGGAAATTGGCTTCCAGAAACACCATATATTTT.

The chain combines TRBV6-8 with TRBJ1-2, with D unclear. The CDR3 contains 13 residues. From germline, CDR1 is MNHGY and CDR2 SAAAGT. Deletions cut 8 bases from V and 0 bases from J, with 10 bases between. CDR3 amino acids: CASGETSNYGYTF. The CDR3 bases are TGTGCCAGCGGGGAGACATCTAACTATGGCTACACCTTC.

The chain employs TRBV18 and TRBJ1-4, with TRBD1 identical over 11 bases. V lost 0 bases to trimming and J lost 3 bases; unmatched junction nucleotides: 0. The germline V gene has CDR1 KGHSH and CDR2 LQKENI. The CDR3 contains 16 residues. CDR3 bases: TGTGCCAGCTCACCACCGGGACAGGGGGCTAATGAAAAACTGTTTTTT. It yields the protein CASSPPGQGANEKLFF.

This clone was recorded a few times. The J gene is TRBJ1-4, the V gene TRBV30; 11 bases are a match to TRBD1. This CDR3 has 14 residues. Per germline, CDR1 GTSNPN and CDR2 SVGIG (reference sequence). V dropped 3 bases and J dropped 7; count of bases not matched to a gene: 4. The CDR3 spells CAWSKGTGGEKLFF. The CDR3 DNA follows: TGTGCCTGGAGCAAAGGGACAGGGGGTGAAAAACTGTTTTTT. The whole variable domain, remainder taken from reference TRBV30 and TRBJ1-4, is SQTIHQWPATLVQPVGSPLSLECTVEGTSNPNLYWYRQAAGRGLQLLFYSVGIGQISSEVPQNLSASRPQDRQFILSSKKLLLSDSGFYLCAWSKGTGGEKLFFGSGTQLSVL.

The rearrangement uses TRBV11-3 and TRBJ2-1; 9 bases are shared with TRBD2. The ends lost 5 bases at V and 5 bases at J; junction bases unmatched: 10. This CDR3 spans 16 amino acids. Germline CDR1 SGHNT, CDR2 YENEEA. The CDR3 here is CASSPLASGAHNEQFF. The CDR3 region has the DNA TGTGCCAGCAGCCCCCTGGCTAGCGGGGCCCACAATGAGCAGTTCTTC.

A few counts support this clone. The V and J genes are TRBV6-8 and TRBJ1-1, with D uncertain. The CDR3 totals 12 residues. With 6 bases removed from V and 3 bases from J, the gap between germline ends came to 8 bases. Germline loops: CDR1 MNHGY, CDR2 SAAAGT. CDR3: CASRGWYTEAFF. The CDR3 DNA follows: TGTGCCAGCAGGGGATGGTACACTGAAGCTTTCTTT.

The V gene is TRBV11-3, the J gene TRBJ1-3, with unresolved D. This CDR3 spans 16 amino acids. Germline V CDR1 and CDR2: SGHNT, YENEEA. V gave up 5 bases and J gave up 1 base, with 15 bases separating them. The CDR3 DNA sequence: TGTGCCAGCAGCGAAAGTTCGGGTCCGTCTGGAAACACCATATATTTT. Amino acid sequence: CASSESSGPSGNTIYF.

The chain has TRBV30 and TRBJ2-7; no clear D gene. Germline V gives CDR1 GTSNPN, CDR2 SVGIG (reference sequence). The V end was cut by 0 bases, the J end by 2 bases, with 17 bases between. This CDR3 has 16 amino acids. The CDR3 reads CAWSVKLGLGTYEQYF. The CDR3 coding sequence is TGTGCCTGGAGTGTCAAGTTGGGTTTGGGAACCTACGAGCAGTACTTC.

The CDR3 DNA sequence: TGTGCCAGCGGAATAACGGGACAGGGGGATGGCTACACCTTC. It yields the protein CASGITGQGDGYTF. This chain uses TRBV28 with TRBJ1-2, with 11 bases aligning to TRBD1. This CDR3 region has 14 residues. Germline-derived CDR1 and CDR2 are MDHEN and SYDVKM. V was pared by 8 bases and J by 6 bases, with 8 bases of the junction left unmatched.

CDR3: CASSERGEGYTF. The CDR3 DNA is TGTGCCAGCAGCGAACGGGGAGAGGGCTACACCTTC. This rearrangement joins TRBV6-8 to TRBJ1-2; D call uncertain. The ends were cut back, 6 bases at V and 8 bases at J, with 13 bases in the middle. CDR1 MNHGY and CDR2 SAAAGT come from the germline V gene. This CDR3 comprises 12 residues.

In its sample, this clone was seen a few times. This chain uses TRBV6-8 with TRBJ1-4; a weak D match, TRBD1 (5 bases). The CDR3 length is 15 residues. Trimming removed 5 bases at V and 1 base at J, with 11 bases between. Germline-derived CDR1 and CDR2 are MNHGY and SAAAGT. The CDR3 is CASSVTGQTNEKLFF. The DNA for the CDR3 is TGTGCCAGCAGTGTAACAGGACAAACTAATGAAAAACTGTTTTTT.

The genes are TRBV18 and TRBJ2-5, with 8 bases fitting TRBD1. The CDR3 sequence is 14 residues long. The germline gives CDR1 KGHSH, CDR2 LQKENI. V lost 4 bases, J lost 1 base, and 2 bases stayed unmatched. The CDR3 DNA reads TGTGCCAGCTCACTGGACAGGGTCCAAGAGACCCAGTACTTC. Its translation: CASSLDRVQETQYF.

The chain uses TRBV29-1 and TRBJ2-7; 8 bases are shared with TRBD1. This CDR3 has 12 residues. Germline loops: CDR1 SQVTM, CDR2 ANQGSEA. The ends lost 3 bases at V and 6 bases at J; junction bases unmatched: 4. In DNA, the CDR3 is TGCAGCGTTGAGGGGACAGGTGGCGAGCAGTACGTC. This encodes CSVEGTGGEQYV.

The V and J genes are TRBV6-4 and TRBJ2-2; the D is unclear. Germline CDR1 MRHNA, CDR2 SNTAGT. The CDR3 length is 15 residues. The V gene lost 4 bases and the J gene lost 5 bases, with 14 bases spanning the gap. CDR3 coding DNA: TGTGCCAGCAGTGTCGAGGCTTCCGAAACCGGGGAGCTGTTTTTT. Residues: CASSVEASETGELFF.

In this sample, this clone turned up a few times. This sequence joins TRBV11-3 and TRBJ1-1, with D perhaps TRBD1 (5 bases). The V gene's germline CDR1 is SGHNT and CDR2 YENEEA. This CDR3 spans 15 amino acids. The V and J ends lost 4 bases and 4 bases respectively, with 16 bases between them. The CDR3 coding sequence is TGTGCCAGCAGCTCAAGTAGGGGTAGGCCCACTGAAGCTTTCTTT. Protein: CASSSSRGRPTEAFF. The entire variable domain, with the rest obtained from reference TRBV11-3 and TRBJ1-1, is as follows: EAGVVQSPRYKIIEKKQPVAFWCNPISGHNTLYWYLQNLGQGPELLIRYENEEAVDDSQLPKDRFSAERLKGVDSTLKIQPAELGDSAVYLCASSSSRGRPTEAFFGQGTRLTVV.

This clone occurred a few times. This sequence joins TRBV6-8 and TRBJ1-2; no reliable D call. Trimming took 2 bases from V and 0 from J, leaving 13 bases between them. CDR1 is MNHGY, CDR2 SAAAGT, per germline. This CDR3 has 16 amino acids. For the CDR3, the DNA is TGTGCCAGCAGTTACATAATGAGGGAGCCTAACTATGGCTACACCTTC. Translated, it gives CASSYIMREPNYGYTF.

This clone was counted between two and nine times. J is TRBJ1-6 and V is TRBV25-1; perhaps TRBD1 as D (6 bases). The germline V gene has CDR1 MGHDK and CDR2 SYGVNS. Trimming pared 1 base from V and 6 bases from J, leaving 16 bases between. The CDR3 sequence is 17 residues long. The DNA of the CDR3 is TGTGCCAGCAGTGAATCAAAGGGTTTGGGGGCTAATTCACCCCTCCACTTT. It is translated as CASSESKGLGANSPLHF.

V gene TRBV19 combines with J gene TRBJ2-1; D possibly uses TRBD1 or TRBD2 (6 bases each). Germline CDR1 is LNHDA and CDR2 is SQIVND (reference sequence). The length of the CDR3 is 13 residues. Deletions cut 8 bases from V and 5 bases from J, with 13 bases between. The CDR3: CASERGQDNEQFF. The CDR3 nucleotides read TGTGCCAGTGAACGGGGGCAGGACAATGAGCAGTTCTTC.

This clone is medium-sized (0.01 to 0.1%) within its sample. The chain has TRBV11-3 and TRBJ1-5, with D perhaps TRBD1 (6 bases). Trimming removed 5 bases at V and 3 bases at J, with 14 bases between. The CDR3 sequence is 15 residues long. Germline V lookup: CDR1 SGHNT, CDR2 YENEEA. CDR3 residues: CASSTSGTHNQPQHF. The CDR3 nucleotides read TGTGCCAGCAGCACCTCCGGGACACACAATCAGCCCCAGCATTTT.

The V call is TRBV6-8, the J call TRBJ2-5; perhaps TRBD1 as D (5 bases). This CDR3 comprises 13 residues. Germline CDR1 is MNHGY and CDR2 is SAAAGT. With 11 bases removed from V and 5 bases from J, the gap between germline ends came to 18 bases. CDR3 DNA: TGTGCCTCCCGTTGGGTAGGGGCGGAGACCCAGTACTTC. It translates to CASRWVGAETQYF.

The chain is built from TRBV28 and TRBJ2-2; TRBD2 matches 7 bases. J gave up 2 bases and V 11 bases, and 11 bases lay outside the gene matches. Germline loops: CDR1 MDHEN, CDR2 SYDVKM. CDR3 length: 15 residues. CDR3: CASTRGLLNTGELFF. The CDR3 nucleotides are TGTGCCTCCACTCGGGGACTACTAAACACCGGGGAGCTGTTTTTT.

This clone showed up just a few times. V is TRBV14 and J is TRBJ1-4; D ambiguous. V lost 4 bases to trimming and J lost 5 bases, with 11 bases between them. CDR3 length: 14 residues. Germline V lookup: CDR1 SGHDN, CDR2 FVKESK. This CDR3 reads CASSPLDGNEKLFF. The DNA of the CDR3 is TGTGCCAGCAGCCCACTAGACGGAAATGAAAAACTGTTTTTT.